The 21 T cell receptor beta chains in this list originate from one sample, sequenced in a study of blood T cell repertoires in COVID-19. TCRdb keeps only in-frame clones here, not all; method: immunoSEQ multiplex PCR. The sample contains under 200,000 clones, about 80% of which appear only once. The sample taken for sequencing was peripheral blood. Receptor source: a human donor in a cohort sampled during active COVID-19.

The V gene is TRBV10-3, the J gene TRBJ1-2, with D possibly TRBD1 on 5 matching bases. There are 15 residues in the CDR3. Germline CDR1 ENHRY, CDR2 SYGVKD. Trimming left V 2 bases short and J 1 base short, with 11 bases between. CDR3 in DNA: TGTGCCATCAGTGAGCGGGGGACGGTTAACTATGGCTACACCTTC. Translated, it gives CAISERGTVNYGYTF.

In this sample, this clone turned up once. V usage is TRBV28 and J usage is TRBJ2-5; tentative D call: TRBD2 (6 bases). With 6 bases removed from V and 1 base from J, the gap between germline ends came to 12 bases. CDR3 size: 14 residues. CDR1 and CDR2 from the germline V gene are MDHEN and SYDVKM. The CDR3 is CASSPRDFQETQYF. CDR3 nucleotide sequence: TGTGCCAGCAGCCCGCGGGACTTCCAAGAGACCCAGTACTTC.

This chain connects TRBV6-6 to TRBJ2-7; 7 nucleotides match TRBD1. CDR1 is MNHNY, CDR2 SVGAGI, per germline (reference sequence). The CDR3 sequence is 13 residues long. V trimming: 4 bases; J trimming: 2 bases; junction bases outside the gene matches: 2. CDR3 sequence: CASSLGQPYEQYF. CDR3 bases: TGTGCCAGCAGTTTGGGACAGCCCTACGAGCAGTACTTC.

This rearrangement joins TRBV6-5 to TRBJ2-1; TRBD1 matches at 7 bases. The length of the CDR3 is 14 residues. V lost 7 bases and J lost 3; bases outside the gene matches: 6. The germline gives CDR1 MNHEY, CDR2 SVGAGI. This CDR3 reads CASTETGRYNEQFF. CDR3 coding DNA: TGTGCCAGCACCGAGACAGGGCGCTACAATGAGCAGTTCTTC.

This chain uses TRBV5-1 with TRBJ2-7, with 10 nucleotides matching TRBD1. Germline loops: CDR1 SGHRS, CDR2 YFSETQ. The ends lost 4 bases at V and 4 bases at J; junction bases unmatched: 5. The CDR3 consists of 14 residues. The CDR3 DNA is TGCGCCAGCAGCCTACCGGGACAGGGGTACGAGCAGTACTTC. This codes for CASSLPGQGYEQYF.

The V call is TRBV7-9, the J call TRBJ2-5, with D possibly matching TRBD2 (6 bases). The V gene's germline CDR1 is SEHNR and CDR2 FQNEAQ (reference sequence). This CDR3 region has 15 residues. The V gene lost 1 base and the J gene lost 2 bases, with 11 bases spanning the gap. CDR3 amino acids: CASSLGAGQQETQYF. DNA for the CDR3: TGTGCCAGCAGCTTAGGCGCGGGGCAGCAAGAGACCCAGTACTTC.

The chain combines TRBV12-3 or TRBV12-4 with TRBJ1-3, with D unclear. With 6 bases removed from V and 1 base from J, the gap between germline ends came to 4 bases. The CDR3 is 12 amino acids. For the CDR3, the DNA is TGTGCCAGCAGCTTTTCTGGAAACACCATATATTTT. Protein sequence: CASSFSGNTIYF.

The chain employs TRBV4-2 and TRBJ1-2; D perhaps matches TRBD1 (5 bases). V lost 1 base and J lost 4, with 7 bases in between. The CDR3 covers 13 residues. Germline CDR1 reads LGHNA; CDR2 reads YNFKEQ. The chain's CDR3 is CASSQGQSYGYTF. In DNA form, the CDR3 reads TGTGCCAGCAGCCAAGGACAGAGCTATGGCTACACCTTC.

This clone was counted a single time. CDR3 bases: TGTGCCAGCAGCTGGGGGACAATCTCTGAAGCTTTCTTT. Its translation is CASSWGTISEAFF. This rearrangement joins TRBV11-2 to TRBJ1-1; maybe TRBD1 (6 bases). There are 13 residues in the CDR3. The germline V gene encodes CDR1 SGHAT and CDR2 FQNNGV. Trimming removed 4 bases at V and 6 bases at J, with 12 bases between. Supplemented by reference TRBV11-2 and TRBJ1-1, the full variable domain reads EAGVAQSPRYKIIEKRQSVAFWCNPISGHATLYWYQQILGQGPKLLIQFQNNGVVDDSQLPKDRFSAERLKGVDSTLKIQPAKLEDSAVYLCASSWGTISEAFFGQGTRLTVV.

This sequence joins TRBV11-2 and TRBJ2-1, with a tentative D call TRBD1 (6 bases). Germline CDR1 SGHAT, CDR2 FQNNGV. There are 16 residues in the CDR3. Trimming pared 6 bases from V and 2 bases from J, leaving 17 bases between. CDR3: CASRHMRGGAYNEQFF. The DNA for the CDR3 is TGTGCCAGCAGACACATGCGAGGGGGAGCCTACAATGAGCAGTTCTTC.

This CDR3 is CASSLWGDQPQETQYF. In nucleotides, the CDR3 is TGCGCCAGCAGCTTGTGGGGGGATCAGCCCCAAGAGACCCAGTACTTC. V and J are TRBV5-1 and TRBJ2-5; D may be TRBD2 (6 bases). This CDR3 region has 16 residues. V was shortened by 1 base and J by 1 base, with 14 bases between the two germline ends. Germline V CDR1 and CDR2: SGHRS, YFSETQ.

This clone appeared once. This chain connects TRBV5-1 to TRBJ1-1; 7 nucleotides match TRBD1. V shed 4 bases and J 2 bases; nucleotides not matched to a gene: 5. Germline CDR1 reads SGHRS; CDR2 reads YFSETQ. This CDR3 has 14 amino acids. CDR3 nucleotide sequence: TGCGCCAGCAGCCCCTGGACAGGTAACACTGAAGCTTTCTTT. Residues: CASSPWTGNTEAFF.

The CDR3 loop is CASSPRADLATNEKLFF. The CDR3 region has the DNA TGTGCCAGCTCACCCAGGGCCGATTTGGCAACTAATGAAAAACTGTTTTTT. This rearrangement joins TRBV18 to TRBJ1-4, with D possibly TRBD1 on 5 matching bases. CDR3 length: 17 residues. CDR1 KGHSH and CDR2 LQKENI come from the germline V gene. The V end was cut by 3 bases, the J end by 0 bases, with 14 bases between.

This clone was counted once. The J gene is TRBJ1-2, the V gene TRBV3-1 (or the pseudogene TRBV3-2); tentative D call: TRBD1 (5 bases). The germline gives CDR1 LGHDT, CDR2 YNNKEL (reference sequence). V was shortened by 2 bases and J by 8 bases, with 15 bases between the two germline ends. This CDR3 has 14 amino acids. CDR3 nucleotides: TGTGCCAGCAGCCAATCGGACATATACTGGGGCTACACCTTC. Translating it yields CASSQSDIYWGYTF.

The chain uses TRBV5-5 and TRBJ1-2; 7 bases are a match to TRBD1. The V gene's germline CDR1 is SGHKS and CDR2 YYEKEE (reference sequence). With 2 bases clipped from V and 6 bases from J, the junction kept 1 base outside the gene matches. CDR3 length: 12 amino acids. CDR3 nucleotide sequence: TGTGCCAGCAGCTTTGGGACAGATGGCTACACCTTC. The encoded protein is CASSFGTDGYTF. Using reference TRBV5-5 and TRBJ1-2 for the parts outside the CDR3, the full variable domain is DAGVTQSPTHLIKTRGQQVTLRCSPISGHKSVSWYQQVLGQGPQFIFQYYEKEERGRGNFPDRFSARQFPNYSSELNVNALLLGDSALYLCASSFGTDGYTFGSGTRLTVV.

The chain links TRBV25-1 to TRBJ2-7, with 10 bases aligning to TRBD1. There are 15 residues in the CDR3. Germline CDR1 MGHDK, CDR2 SYGVNS. V trimming: 4 bases; J trimming: 6 bases; junction bases outside the gene matches: 9. CDR3 sequence: CASSAPRGTGVEQYF. CDR3 sequence (DNA): TGTGCCAGCAGTGCCCCGAGGGGGACAGGGGTCGAGCAGTACTTC.

V is TRBV6-2 or TRBV6-3 and J is TRBJ2-7; perhaps TRBD2 as D (6 bases). The CDR3 has 14 residues. In germline, CDR1 is MNHEY, CDR2 SVGEGT. V lost 2 bases to trimming and J lost 5 bases, with 13 bases between them. The CDR3 nucleotides are TGTGCCAGCAGTTACCCGCTAGCGTCCCACGAGCAGTACTTC. It yields the protein CASSYPLASHEQYF.

This sequence joins TRBV7-2 and TRBJ2-7; 7 nucleotides agree with TRBD2. CDR3 size: 13 residues. The germline CDR1 and CDR2 sequences are SGHTA and FQGNSA. Losses at the gene ends were 1 base for V and 6 bases for J; bases not matched to a gene: 3. As DNA, the CDR3 is TGTGCCAGCAGCTTAGAGGGAGGGCTCGAGCAGTACTTC. This encodes CASSLEGGLEQYF.

The chain is built from TRBV11-3 and TRBJ2-5; 8 bases fit TRBD1. J was trimmed by 3 bases and V by 3 bases; bases with no gene match: 9. This CDR3 is 16 amino acids long. Germline V gene data show CDR1 as SGHNT and CDR2 as YENEEA. CDR3 DNA sequence: TGTGCCAGCAGCTTCTCCCACTTGGACAGGGAAGAGACCCAGTACTTC. It translates to CASSFSHLDREETQYF.

This clone was detected only once. The chain links TRBV28 to TRBJ1-1; no firm D call. There are 13 residues in the CDR3. V was pared by 7 bases and J by 1 base, with 10 bases between. Germline V gene data show CDR1 as MDHEN and CDR2 as SYDVKM. Written as DNA, the CDR3 is TGTGCCAGCACCCTCACGGGGAACACTGAAGCTTTCTTT. Protein product: CASTLTGNTEAFF.

The rearrangement links TRBV29-1 to TRBJ2-5; possible D gene TRBD2, 7 bases. V gave up 8 bases and J gave up 4 bases, with 20 bases separating them. Germline-derived CDR1 and CDR2 are SQVTM and ANQGSEA. The CDR3 has 14 amino acids. Here the CDR3 DNA reads TGCAGCTCTGAGGTTGGGGGGGCGGGAGAGACCCAGTACTTC. This translates into CSSEVGGAGETQYF.